This T cell receptor (beta chain) was captured by sequencing in a study of Ad26.COV2.S vaccination and SARS-CoV-2 variants. On the study more broadly: Ad26.COV2.S was injected intramuscularly once or twice, 56 days apart.

Treatment indicated: some 19 received Ad26.COV2.S at low or high dose, single or two shots; about 5 received placebo; per-sample allocation not given. Vaccine and placebo recipients were sampled on day 63 after the first injection. The repertoire was sequenced with immunoSEQ multiplex PCR; TCRdb's copy has only in-frame clones and lacks some. The table lists about 400,000 clones, over 80% of them singletons. Study-wide results and limits: Similar non-spike TCR breadth was observed in recipients of vaccine and of placebo. Vaccine recipients showed a spike-specific TCR breadth that was higher than in placebo recipients.

About this clone: Its antigen is unknown.

This sequence was found in a person aged 18-60 years who received the Ad26.COV2.S COVID-19 vaccine or a placebo. The specimen comprised peripheral blood, sampled in a trial of Ad26.COV2.S vaccine versus placebo.

CDR3 in DNA: TGTGCCAGCAGTGAAGCGTCATTCGTCACTGAAGCTTTCTTT. This codes for CASSEASFVTEAFF. The chain recombines TRBV6-1 with TRBJ1-1; D is ambiguous. This CDR3 has 14 amino acids. V was clipped by 0 bases and J by 4 bases, with 9 bases between them. Per germline, CDR1 MNHNS and CDR2 SASEGT.